These 4 T cell receptor beta chains were sequenced from one sample in a study of PD-1 blockade in classical Hodgkin lymphoma. The table came from immunoSEQ multiplex PCR; TCRdb's copy has only in-frame clones and leaves some out. The repertoire includes some 84,000 clones, 89% of them detected once, and roughly 21% sits in the top ten. Each and every patient relapsed after autologous stem cell transplantation, and patients got differing brentuximab vedotin exposure. The sample consisted of peripheral blood mononuclear cells (PBMCs), taken at baseline. The receptors shown here come from a human donor with classical Hodgkin lymphoma.

The chain combines TRBV2 with TRBJ2-7; D is perhaps TRBD1 (6 bases). This CDR3 is 12 amino acids long. Germline V CDR1 and CDR2: SNHLY, FYNNEI. V shed 4 bases and J shed 3 bases, with 7 bases lying between them. This chain's CDR3 is CASSVQGYEQYF. In DNA, the CDR3 is TGTGCCAGCAGTGTACAGGGCTACGAGCAGTACTTC.

V and J are TRBV5-4 and TRBJ2-3, with TRBD2 as a possible D gene (5 bases). This CDR3 spans 15 amino acids. V shed 0 bases and J shed 8 bases, with 16 bases lying between them. CDR1 and CDR2 from the germline V gene are SGHNT and YYREEE (reference sequence). The CDR3 sequence is CASSLGASLTGTQYF. The CDR3 DNA sequence: TGTGCCAGCAGCTTGGGGGCTAGCCTAACGGGTACGCAGTATTTT. The variable domain in full, completed from reference TRBV5-4 and TRBJ2-3, reads ETGVTQSPTHLIKTRGQQVTLRCSSQSGHNTVSWYQQALGQGPQFIFQYYREEENGRGNFPPRFSGLQFPNYSSELNVNALELDDSALYLCASSLGASLTGTQYFGPGTRLTVL.

The chain uses TRBV15 and TRBJ1-1; D ambiguous. Per the germline V gene, CDR1 is LNHNV and CDR2 is YYDKDF (reference sequence). Trimming took off 1 base at V and 3 bases at J, with 18 bases between the two ends. The CDR3 has 17 residues. This CDR3 reads CATSRGPQGRSDTEAFF. In nucleotides, the CDR3 is TGTGCCACCAGCAGAGGCCCCCAAGGTAGGTCTGACACTGAAGCTTTCTTT.

The V call is TRBV28, the J call TRBJ1-1; the D is unclear. The V and J ends lost 3 bases and 0 bases respectively, with 8 bases between them. CDR3 size: 14 residues. Germline V gene lookup returns CDR1 MDHEN and CDR2 SYDVKM. As DNA, the CDR3 is TGTGCCAGCAGTTTTAAACCGATGAACACTGAAGCTTTCTTT. This gives the protein CASSFKPMNTEAFF.